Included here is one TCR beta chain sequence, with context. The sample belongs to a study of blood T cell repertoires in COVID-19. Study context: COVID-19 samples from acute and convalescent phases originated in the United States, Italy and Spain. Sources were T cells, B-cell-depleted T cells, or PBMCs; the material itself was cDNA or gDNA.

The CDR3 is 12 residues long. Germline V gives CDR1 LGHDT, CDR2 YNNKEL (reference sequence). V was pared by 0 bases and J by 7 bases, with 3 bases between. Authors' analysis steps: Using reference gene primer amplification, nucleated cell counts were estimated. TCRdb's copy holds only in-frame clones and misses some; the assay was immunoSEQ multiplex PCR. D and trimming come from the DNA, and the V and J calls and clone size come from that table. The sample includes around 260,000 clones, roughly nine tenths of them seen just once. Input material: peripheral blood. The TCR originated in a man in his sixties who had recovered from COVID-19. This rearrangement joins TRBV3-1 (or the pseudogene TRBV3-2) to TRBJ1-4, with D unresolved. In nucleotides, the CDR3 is TGTGCCAGCAGCCAAGAACTTGAAAAACTGTTTTTT. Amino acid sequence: CASSQELEKLFF.